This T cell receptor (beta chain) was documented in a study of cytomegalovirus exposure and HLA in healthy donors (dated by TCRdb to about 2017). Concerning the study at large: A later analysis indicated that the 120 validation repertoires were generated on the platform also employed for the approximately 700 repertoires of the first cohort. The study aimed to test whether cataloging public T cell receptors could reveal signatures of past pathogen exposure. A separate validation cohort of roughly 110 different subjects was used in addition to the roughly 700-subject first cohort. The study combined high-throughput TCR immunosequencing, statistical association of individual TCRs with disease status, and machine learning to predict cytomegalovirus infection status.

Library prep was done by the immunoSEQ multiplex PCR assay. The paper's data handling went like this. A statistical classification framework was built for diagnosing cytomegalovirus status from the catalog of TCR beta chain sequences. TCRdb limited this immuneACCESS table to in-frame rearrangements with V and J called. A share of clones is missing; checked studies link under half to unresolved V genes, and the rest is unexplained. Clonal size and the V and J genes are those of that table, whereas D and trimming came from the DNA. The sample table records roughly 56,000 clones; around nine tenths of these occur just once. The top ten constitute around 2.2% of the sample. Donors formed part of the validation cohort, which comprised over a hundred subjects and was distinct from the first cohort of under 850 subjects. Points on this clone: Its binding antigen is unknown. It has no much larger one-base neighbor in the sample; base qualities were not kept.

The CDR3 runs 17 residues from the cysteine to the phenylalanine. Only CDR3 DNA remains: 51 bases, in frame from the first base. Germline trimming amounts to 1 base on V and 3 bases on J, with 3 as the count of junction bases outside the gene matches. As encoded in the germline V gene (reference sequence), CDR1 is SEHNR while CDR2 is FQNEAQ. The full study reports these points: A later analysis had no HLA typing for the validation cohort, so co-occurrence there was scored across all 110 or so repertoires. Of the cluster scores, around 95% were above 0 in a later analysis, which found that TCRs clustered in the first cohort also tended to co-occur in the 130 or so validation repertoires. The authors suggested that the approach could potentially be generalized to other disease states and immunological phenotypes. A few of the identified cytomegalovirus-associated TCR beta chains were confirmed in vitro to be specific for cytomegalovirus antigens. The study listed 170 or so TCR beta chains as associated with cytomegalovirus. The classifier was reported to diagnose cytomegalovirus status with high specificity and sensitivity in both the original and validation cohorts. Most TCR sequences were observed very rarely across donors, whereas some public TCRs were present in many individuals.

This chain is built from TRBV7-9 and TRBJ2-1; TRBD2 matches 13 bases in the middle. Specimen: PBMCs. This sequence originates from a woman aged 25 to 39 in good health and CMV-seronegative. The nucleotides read TGTGCCAGCAGCTTAGAGGGGACTAGCGGGAACTACAATGAGCAGTTCTTC. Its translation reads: CASSLEGTSGNYNEQFF.